One T cell receptor (beta chain) is described in this entry. The junction departs from germline at one end; a sequencing error may be responsible. This specimen belongs to a study of blood T cell repertoires in COVID-19. Study as a whole: Sample material is recorded as cDNA or gDNA derived from T cells, B-cell-depleted T cells, or PBMCs.

Original processing notes: Estimation of nucleated cell counts relied on the amplification of reference gene primers. The assay was immunoSEQ multiplex PCR, and TCRdb's table has in-frame clones only and misses some. That table supplies the V and J calls and clone size; D and trimming were determined from the DNA. The sample shows approximately 250,000 clones, approximately 86% of them seen only once. CDR3 length equals 12 residues. The V gene's germline CDR1 is SGDLS and CDR2 YYNGEE. J is TRBJ2-7 and V is TRBV9, with D possibly TRBD2 on 5 matching bases. Material for sequencing was peripheral blood. The clonotype originates from a man aged 40-49 years with active or convalescent COVID-19. This CDR3 is CASSANSYEQYF. CDR3 DNA sequence: TGTGCCAGTAGCGCAAACTCCTACGAGCAGTACTTC.